This TCR beta chain was identified in a study of T cells in tuberculosis. Produced via immunoSEQ multiplex PCR; TCRdb's table is partial and in-frame only. The repertoire holds about 43,000 clones, with about 95% as singletons. Germline CDR1 is MGHRA and CDR2 is YSYEKL. There are 14 residues in the CDR3. Trimming left V 5 bases short and J 1 base short, with 9 bases between. This clonotype was obtained from a donor between 10 and 29 years old with latent tuberculosis or without tuberculosis infection. The chain uses TRBV4-1 and TRBJ1-5; a possible D gene is TRBD1 (6 bases). Sample: PBMCs. In nucleotides, the CDR3 is TGCGCCAGCAGCGGGCAGGGGAGCAATCAGCCCCAGCATTTT. As protein: CASSGQGSNQPQHF.